Each of the 4 T cell receptor beta chains below was sequenced from the same sample in a study of T cell repertoires in cytomegalovirus infection (dated by TCRdb to about 2019). This specimen's treatment or condition label, interpreted: in vitro stimulation with specific CMV peptide epitopes to enrich CMV-specific T cells. These receptors' antigens are unknown. Sequencing was performed on an Illumina HiSeq 1500. Using fastp at Q25 and MiXCR, TCRdb reprocessed the public reads and kept productive beta chains. When rows share a CDR3 protein, they turn into one entry using the most common DNA and genes. The sample data list 900,000 to 950,000 distinct CDR3 sequences, and roughly 31% of these were observed just once. Around 15% of the sample goes to the ten largest clones. The material was cultured CD8+ T cells from PBMCs, obtained from culture after CMV antigen stimulation. All receptors come from a human donor in good health (CMV status not recorded). Some clones in this sample may be carry-over from other donors' samples.

The chain carries TRBV11-3 and TRBJ2-2, with D maybe TRBD2 (6 bases). V lost 5 bases and J 0 bases, leaving 16 bases between the germline ends. The CDR3 totals 17 residues. Germline CDR1 is SGHNT and CDR2 is YENEEA. CDR3 loop: CASSAGTIRPNTGELFF. In DNA form, the CDR3 reads TGTGCCAGCAGCGCGGGGACCATAAGACCGAACACCGGGGAGCTGTTTTTT. Drawing the rest from reference TRBV11-3 and TRBJ2-2, the complete variable domain is EAGVVQSPRYKIIEKKQPVAFWCNPISGHNTLYWYLQNLGQGPELLIRYENEEAVDDSQLPKDRFSAERLKGVDSTLKIQPAELGDSAVYLCASSAGTIRPNTGELFFGEGSRLTVL.

The chain uses TRBV19 and TRBJ1-5; D is unclear. The CDR3 runs to 15 residues. V was clipped by 1 base and J by 1 base, with 8 bases between them. In germline, CDR1 is LNHDA, CDR2 SQIVND (reference sequence). CDR3 in amino acids: CASSIGMGSNQPQHF. The CDR3 region has the DNA TGTGCCAGTAGTATAGGGATGGGGAGCAATCAGCCCCAGCATTTT.

This clonotype occurred a few times. The V gene is TRBV27, the J gene TRBJ2-6; D may be TRBD2 (5 bases). The CDR3 is 15 amino acids. CDR1 is MNHEY and CDR2 is SMNVEV in the germline V gene (reference sequence). Trimming left V 8 bases short and J 6 bases short, with 17 bases between. CDR3 residues: CASRKDSSKANVLTF. DNA for the CDR3: TGTGCCAGCCGAAAGGACTCAAGTAAGGCCAACGTCCTGACTTTC.

The V gene is TRBV6-5, the J gene TRBJ2-2; D uncertain. CDR1 is MNHEY, CDR2 SVGAGI, per germline. The CDR3 spans 14 residues. The V and J ends lost 6 bases and 8 bases respectively, with 16 bases between them. In nucleotides, the CDR3 is TGTGCCAGCAGGGGAATGAGTGGTCTGGGGGAGCTGTTTTTT. Amino acids: CASRGMSGLGELFF.